This T cell receptor (beta chain) was documented in a study of CD8+ T cells in alopecia areata. On the study more broadly: The drug, tofacitinib, lasted 6 to 18 months, followed by 6 months off drug. Study-wide findings and caveats: Greater clonality was observed in lesional scalp samples, especially alopecia totalis/universalis, versus normal scalp. Only a single nonresponder existed, so baseline CD8+ expansion links stay unclear.

Of note for this clone: Its target is unknown.

Reverse transcribed after extraction, RNA yielded cDNA as the sequencing template. Sequencing used immunoSEQ multiplex PCR; TCRdb keeps in-frame clones, though not all of them. Of about 210,000 clones in the sample, 64% were seen once. Germline CDR1 reads SGHRS; CDR2 reads YFSETQ. The V and J ends lost 3 bases and 6 bases respectively, with 5 bases between them. The CDR3 is 11 residues long. Treatment of the sample: oral pan-JAK inhibitor, 5-10 mg twice daily. Both CD4+ and CD8+ T cells were separated by sorting PBMCs. This sample comprised CD4+ T cells sorted from blood, obtained at week 4, from a patient treated with tofacitinib. This TCR was sampled from a human donor with alopecia areata. The J gene is TRBJ2-3, the V gene TRBV5-1, with D maybe TRBD2 (5 bases). The CDR3 here is CASSWRDTQYF. CDR3 sequence (DNA): TGCGCCAGCAGCTGGAGGGATACGCAGTATTTT.